Shown below are 21 T cell receptor beta chains from a single sample sequenced in a study of T cells after yellow fever vaccination. One entry per CDR3 protein results from TCRdb running MiXCR on the 5' RACE reads. In the table there are 200,000 to 250,000 distinct CDR3 sequences, about 7.1% of which are singletons. This specimen was CD4+ T cells sorted from PBMCs, taken 15 days after the yellow fever booster vaccination. These TCRs come from a man aged 25-45 years who received the YFV17D yellow fever vaccine.

This clonotype was detected a few times. The J gene is TRBJ2-7, the V gene TRBV20-1; maybe TRBD2 (5 bases). CDR3 length equals 14 residues. V gave up 5 bases and J gave up 7 bases, with 21 bases separating them. In germline, CDR1 is DFQATT, CDR2 SNEGSKA (reference sequence). The CDR3 protein is CSAPREGWDGEQYF. The DNA for the CDR3 is TGCAGTGCTCCCCGGGAAGGGTGGGATGGGGAGCAGTACTTC.

This clonotype was counted a few times. In DNA, the CDR3 is TGTGCCAGCGCTACCGCAGGGTCAGATACGCAGTATTTT. Translation: CASATAGSDTQYF. The gene calls are TRBV7-3 and TRBJ2-3; D may be TRBD1 (5 bases). Germline V gives CDR1 SGHTA, CDR2 FQGTGA. This CDR3 spans 13 amino acids. Trimming shortened V by 8 bases and J by 4 bases, and 13 bases separated the two germline ends.

This chain links TRBV10-2 with TRBJ2-7, with D unclear. The CDR3 has 14 amino acids. Germline CDR1 WSHSY, CDR2 SAAADI. Trimming shortened V by 4 bases and J by 0 bases, and 10 bases separated the two germline ends. The CDR3 DNA sequence: TGCGCCAGCAGTGTTGCCCGCCGCTCCTACGAGCAGTACTTC. Protein: CASSVARRSYEQYF.

This clonotype has ten or more counts. The rearrangement uses TRBV20-1 and TRBJ2-1; 11 nucleotides agree with TRBD2. Per germline, CDR1 DFQATT and CDR2 SNEGSKA (reference sequence). With V trimmed by 3 bases and J by 7 bases, 8 bases remained unmatched. CDR3 length equals 15 residues. CDR3 in amino acids: CSARLFRTSGNEQFF. CDR3 sequence (DNA): TGCAGTGCTAGGCTGTTCCGGACTAGCGGGAATGAGCAGTTCTTC.

This clonotype was picked up many times. The chain recombines TRBV15 with TRBJ2-2; no clear D gene. The CDR3 runs 14 residues. With 8 bases removed from V and 7 bases from J, the gap between germline ends came to 17 bases. Germline CDR1 LNHNV, CDR2 YYDKDF (reference sequence). Here the CDR3 reads CATGRYHDGGELFF. DNA of the CDR3: TGTGCCACCGGTCGATATCATGATGGCGGGGAGCTGTTTTTT. Full variable domain (rest looked up from reference TRBV15 and TRBJ2-2): DAMVIQNPRYQVTQFGKPVTLSCSQTLNHNVMYWYQQKSSQAPKLLFHYYDKDFNNEADTPDNFQSRRPNTSFCFLDIRSPGLGDTAMYLCATGRYHDGGELFFGEGSRLTVL.

This clonotype was recorded many times. The chain has TRBV12-3 or TRBV12-4 and TRBJ2-7, with D possibly TRBD2 on 6 matching bases. V was shortened by 1 base and J by 5 bases, with 18 bases between the two germline ends. This CDR3 is built from 16 residues. The CDR3 DNA sequence: TGTGCCAGCAGTTTAGATATTGGTAGGCGGGACCACGAGCAGTACTTC. Protein sequence: CASSLDIGRRDHEQYF.

This chain links TRBV5-5 with TRBJ2-3, with 8 bases matching TRBD1. The CDR3 is 14 amino acids. Germline-derived CDR1 and CDR2 are SGHKS and YYEKEE (reference sequence). V was clipped by 3 bases and J by 1 base; unmatched bases: 1. CDR3 protein: CASSWGQGTDTQYF. The CDR3 DNA is TGTGCCAGCAGCTGGGGACAGGGCACAGATACGCAGTATTTT.

This clonotype was detected ten times or more. The gene calls are TRBV6-5 and TRBJ1-6; D ambiguous. The V end was cut by 8 bases, the J end by 10 bases, with 21 bases between. Germline V gives CDR1 MNHEY, CDR2 SVGAGI. The CDR3 is 15 residues long. The CDR3 loop is CASSAERFPYSPLHF. CDR3 bases: TGTGCCAGCTCGGCCGAACGGTTCCCTTACTCACCCCTCCACTTT.

There are many counts of this clonotype. In DNA form, the CDR3 reads TGTGCCACCAGCAGAGAGGTATATGAGCAGTTCTTC. As protein: CATSREVYEQFF. The chain combines TRBV15 with TRBJ2-1; D not certain. The germline V gene has CDR1 LNHNV and CDR2 YYDKDF (reference sequence). The ends were cut back, 0 bases at V and 8 bases at J, with 5 bases in the middle. The CDR3 totals 12 residues.

This clonotype has only a few counts. This chain connects TRBV12-3 or TRBV12-4 to TRBJ2-2; the D call may be TRBD1 or TRBD2 (7 bases each). Trimming removed 6 bases from V and 6 bases from J, with 14 bases in between. CDR3 length: 14 amino acids. CDR3 sequence: CASSSQGRAGELFF. The CDR3 DNA reads as TGTGCCAGCAGCTCACAGGGGAGGGCCGGGGAGCTGTTTTTT.

The chain uses TRBV29-1 and TRBJ2-7; 9 bases are a match to TRBD2. This CDR3 is built from 12 residues. The germline CDR1 and CDR2 sequences are SQVTM and ANQGSEA. Trimming took 6 bases from V and 6 from J; bases not matched to a gene: 6. CDR3 bases: TGCAGCGTGCGGCCTAGCGGGACCGAGCAGTACTTC. Its translation: CSVRPSGTEQYF.

The sample holds many counts of this clonotype. The chain links TRBV5-1 to TRBJ2-2; TRBD1 might be the D (6 bases). V gave up 4 bases and J gave up 4 bases, with 17 bases separating them. Germline V gene data show CDR1 as SGHRS and CDR2 as YFSETQ. The CDR3 is 16 residues long. In DNA form, the CDR3 reads TGCGCCAGCAGCGGGGACGAAGGGGGACGCACCGGGGAGCTGTTTTTT. Amino acid sequence: CASSGDEGGRTGELFF. The full variable domain, its missing parts supplied by reference TRBV5-1 and TRBJ2-2, is KAGVTQTPRYLIKTRGQQVTLSCSPISGHRSVSWYQQTPGQGLQFLFEYFSETQRNKGNFPGRFSGRQFSNSRSEMNVSTLELGDSALYLCASSGDEGGRTGELFFGEGSRLTVL.

This clonotype has more than one count but fewer than ten. The chain links TRBV7-9 to TRBJ2-1; D is possibly TRBD1 or TRBD2 (5 bases each). Per germline, CDR1 SEHNR and CDR2 FQNEAQ (reference sequence). The CDR3 is 15 residues long. Trimming took off 5 bases at V and 7 bases at J, with 18 bases between the two ends. In DNA, the CDR3 is TGTGCCAGCAGCCCGGGGCAGCGGCCCTGGAATGAGCAGTTCTTC. It translates to CASSPGQRPWNEQFF.

V is TRBV6-5 and J is TRBJ2-5; D not certain. This CDR3 has 15 amino acids. V gave up 6 bases and J gave up 0 bases, with 14 bases separating them. Germline assignment: CDR1 MNHEY and CDR2 SVGAGI. The CDR3 sequence: CASSSPGRDQETQYF. The CDR3 region has the DNA TGTGCCAGCAGCTCCCCCGGTAGGGACCAAGAGACCCAGTACTTC.

This clonotype was detected many times. This rearrangement joins TRBV5-1 to TRBJ2-4; no firm D call. The CDR3 has 13 amino acids. CDR1 is SGHRS, CDR2 YFSETQ, per germline. V was trimmed by 4 bases and J by 0 bases, leaving 5 bases between them. The CDR3: CASSQAAKNIQYF. DNA for the CDR3: TGCGCCAGCAGCCAGGCAGCCAAAAACATTCAGTACTTC.

This clonotype came up many times. This sequence joins TRBV4-3 and TRBJ2-1, with D maybe TRBD2 (5 bases). Trimming shortened V by 1 base and J by 10 bases, and 11 bases separated the two germline ends. Germline values: CDR1 LGHNA, CDR2 YSLEER. The CDR3 consists of 13 residues. The CDR3 loop is CASSQVKDWEQFF. CDR3 DNA: TGCGCCAGCAGCCAAGTGAAGGACTGGGAGCAGTTCTTC.

This clonotype turned up a few times. The J gene is TRBJ1-4, the V gene TRBV27; 7 bases are shared with TRBD1. Trimming at V came to 6 bases and at J to 7 bases, leaving 8 bases not matched to a gene. Germline V gene data show CDR1 as MNHEY and CDR2 as SMNVEV (reference sequence). The CDR3 contains 14 residues. CDR3 nucleotide sequence: TGTGCCAGCAGATTGACAGGGAAGGGTGAAAAACTGTTTTTT. This codes for CASRLTGKGEKLFF.

CDR3 amino acids: CASSLSATQETQYF. The CDR3 coding sequence is TGTGCCAGCAGCTTATCAGCGACACAAGAGACCCAGTACTTC. The V gene is TRBV11-3, the J gene TRBJ2-5; D call uncertain. Trimming pared 2 bases from V and 2 bases from J, leaving 9 bases between. The CDR3 is 14 amino acids. Looked up from germline, CDR1 is SGHNT and CDR2 is YENEEA.

This clonotype was seen more than once but under ten times. The CDR3 region is CASSPPTWTGNQPQHF. The CDR3 nucleotides read TGTGCCAGCTCACCACCGACGTGGACAGGAAATCAGCCCCAGCATTTT. The chain is built from TRBV18 and TRBJ1-5, with 7 bases matching TRBD1. V shed 0 bases and J 4 bases; nucleotides not matched to a gene: 6. The germline CDR1 and CDR2 sequences are KGHSH and LQKENI. The CDR3 runs 16 residues.

In this sample, this clonotype turned up a few times. The chain is built from TRBV6-1 and TRBJ2-7, with unresolved D. Germline V gene sequence: CDR1 MNHNS, CDR2 SASEGT. The V gene lost 6 bases and the J gene lost 0 bases, with 12 bases spanning the gap. This CDR3 spans 14 amino acids. CDR3 amino acids: CASRDYRISYEQYF. CDR3 in DNA: TGTGCCAGCAGGGATTACCGGATCTCCTACGAGCAGTACTTC.

The chain joins TRBV3-1 to TRBJ2-3; D might be TRBD1 or TRBD2, each matching 5 bases. V was pared by 5 bases and J by 0 bases, with 12 bases between. CDR3 length: 15 residues. Germline CDR1 reads LGHDT; CDR2 reads YNNKEL (reference sequence). The CDR3 DNA is TGTGCCAGCAGCGCGATCTGGGGGAGCACAGATACGCAGTATTTT. It specifies CASSAIWGSTDTQYF.